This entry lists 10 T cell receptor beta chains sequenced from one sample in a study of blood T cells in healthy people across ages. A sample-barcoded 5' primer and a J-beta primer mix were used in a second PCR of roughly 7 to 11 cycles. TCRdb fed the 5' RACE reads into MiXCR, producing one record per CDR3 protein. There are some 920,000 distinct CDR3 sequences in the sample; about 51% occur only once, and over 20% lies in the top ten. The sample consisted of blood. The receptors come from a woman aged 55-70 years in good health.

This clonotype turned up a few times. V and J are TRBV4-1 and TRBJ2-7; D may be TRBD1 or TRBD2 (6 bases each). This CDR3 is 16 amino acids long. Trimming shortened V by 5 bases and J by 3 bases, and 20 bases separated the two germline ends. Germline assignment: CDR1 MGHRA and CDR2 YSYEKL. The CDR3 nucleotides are TGCGCCAGCAGCTACCGAGGTGAGGGGGGCCGCTACGAGCAGTACTTC. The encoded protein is CASSYRGEGGRYEQYF.

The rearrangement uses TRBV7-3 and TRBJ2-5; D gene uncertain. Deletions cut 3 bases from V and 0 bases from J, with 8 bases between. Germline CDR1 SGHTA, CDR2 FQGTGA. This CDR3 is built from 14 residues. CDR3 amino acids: CASSFDGHQETQYF. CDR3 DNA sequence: TGTGCCAGCAGCTTCGACGGACACCAAGAGACCCAGTACTTC.

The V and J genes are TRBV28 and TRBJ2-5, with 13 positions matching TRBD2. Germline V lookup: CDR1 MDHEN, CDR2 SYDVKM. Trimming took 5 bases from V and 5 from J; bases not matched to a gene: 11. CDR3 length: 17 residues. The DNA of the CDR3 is TGTGCCAGCAGTCCTAGGACTAGCGGGAGAGCTTGGGAGACCCAGTACTTC. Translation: CASSPRTSGRAWETQYF.

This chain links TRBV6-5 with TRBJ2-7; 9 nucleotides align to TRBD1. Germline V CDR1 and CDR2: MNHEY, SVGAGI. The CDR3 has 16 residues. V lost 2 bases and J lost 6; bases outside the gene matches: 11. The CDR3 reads CASSYAPRWTGAEQYF. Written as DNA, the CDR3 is TGTGCCAGCAGTTACGCCCCCAGATGGACAGGGGCCGAGCAGTACTTC.

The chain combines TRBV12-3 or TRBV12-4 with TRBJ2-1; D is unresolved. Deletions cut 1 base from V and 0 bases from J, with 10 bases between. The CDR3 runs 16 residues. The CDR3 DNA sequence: TGTGCCAGCAGTTTAGGGGCTCTGGGCTCCTACAATGAGCAGTTCTTC. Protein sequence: CASSLGALGSYNEQFF.

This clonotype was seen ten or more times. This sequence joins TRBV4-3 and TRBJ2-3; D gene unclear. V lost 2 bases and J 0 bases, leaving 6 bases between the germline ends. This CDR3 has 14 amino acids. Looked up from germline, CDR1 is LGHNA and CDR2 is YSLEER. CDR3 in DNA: TGCGCCAGCAGCCAAATGACTAGCACAGATACGCAGTATTTT. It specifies CASSQMTSTDTQYF.

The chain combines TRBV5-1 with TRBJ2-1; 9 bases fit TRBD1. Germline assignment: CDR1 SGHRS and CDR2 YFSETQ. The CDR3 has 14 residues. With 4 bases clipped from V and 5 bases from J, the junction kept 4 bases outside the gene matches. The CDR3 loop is CASSPGQGNNEQFF. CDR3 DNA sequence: TGCGCCAGCAGCCCGGGACAGGGAAACAATGAGCAGTTCTTC.

The DNA for the CDR3 is TGTGCCAGCAGTCTATTGAGCCCTAGCACAGATACGCAGTATTTT. Its protein product is CASSLLSPSTDTQYF. This chain uses TRBV12-3 or TRBV12-4 with TRBJ2-3; D gene ambiguous. Between the trimmed V and J ends, which lost 5 bases and 0 bases, there was a span of 12 bases. The CDR3 is 15 amino acids.

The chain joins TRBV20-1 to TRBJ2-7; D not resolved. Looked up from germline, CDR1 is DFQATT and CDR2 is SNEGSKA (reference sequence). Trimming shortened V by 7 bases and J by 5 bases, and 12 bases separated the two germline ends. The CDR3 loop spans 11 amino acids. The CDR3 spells CSGSPSDEQYF. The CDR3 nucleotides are TGCAGTGGGAGTCCTTCGGACGAGCAGTACTTC.

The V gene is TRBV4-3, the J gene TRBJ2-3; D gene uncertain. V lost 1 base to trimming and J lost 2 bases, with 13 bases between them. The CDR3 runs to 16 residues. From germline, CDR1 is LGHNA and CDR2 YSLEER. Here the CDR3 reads CASSQGPASLTDTQYF. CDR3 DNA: TGCGCCAGCAGCCAAGGTCCTGCTTCACTCACAGATACGCAGTATTTT.